This T cell receptor beta chain was documented in a study of T cell repertoires in cytomegalovirus infection. In the study overall: Indicated by public TCR beta signatures were CMV infection and matching HLA type. Regarding the study as a whole: The ex vivo response was dominated by HLA-C-restricted CMV-specific TCR beta clonotypes. Summed frequency of shared TCR beta families picked out CMV carriers who also had the relevant HLA.

This clonotype was picked up a small number of times. What it binds is not known. A single record per CDR3 protein comes from TCRdb applying MiXCR to the reads. The table includes approximately 260,000 distinct CDR3 sequences, over 15% detected once. Germline CDR1 is LNHNV and CDR2 is YYDKDF (reference sequence). V shed 6 bases, J shed 4 bases, and the junction held 15 bases outside the gene matches. The length of the CDR3 is 17 residues. The chain combines TRBV15 with TRBJ2-3; 8 positions agree with TRBD2. This TCR came from a human donor in good health (CMV status not recorded). Some clones in this sample may be carry-over from other donors' samples. Sequenced material: CD8+ T cells from PBMCs. The CDR3 is CATRPLGASGFSDTQYF. CDR3 nucleotides: TGTGCCACCAGACCTCTTGGGGCTAGCGGGTTCTCAGATACGCAGTATTTT.